Listed below are T cell receptor beta chains from one sample, sequenced in a study of blood T cell repertoires in COVID-19. Some clones are missing from TCRdb's copy, which holds only in-frame ones; the method was immunoSEQ multiplex PCR. The sample shows fewer than 250,000 clones, more than 70% of them seen only once. The specimen was peripheral blood. These receptors all come from a man aged 45 to 65 with active or convalescent COVID-19. Both conserved end residues are trimmed from each CDR3.

>TRBJ2-7|13|TRBV18
ASSPQRERKGAQY
>TRBJ1-5|12|TRBV5-6
ASSVTGETQPQH
>TRBJ2-7|13|TRBV5-8
ASTYYSGGTYEQY
>TRBJ1-2|13|TRBV18
ASSPTPNRGVGYT
>TRBJ1-5|12|TRBV15
ATSRKTGYQPQH
>TRBJ1-1|13|TRBV9
ASSVGGQAYTEAF
>TRBJ2-7|12|TRBV10-1
ASSEGQALDEQY
>TRBJ2-3|13|TRBV14
ASRPQGIPGDTQY
>TRBJ2-1|14|TRBV20-1
SASLLRAGESDEQF
>TRBJ1-2|12|TRBV10-3
AIAGQGRSYGYT
>TRBJ1-6|12|TRBV3-1/TRBV3-2
ASSQEGARSPLH
>TRBJ2-1|14|TRBV10-1
ASSESVGGTYNEQF
>TRBJ1-1|11|TRBV19
ASSDAGNTEAF
>TRBJ2-2|13|TRBV24-1
ATSEAGGRTGELF
>TRBJ1-1|11|TRBV18
ASSYRSDTEAF
>TRBJ1-2|12|TRBV7-3
ASSLTRQGYGYT
>TRBJ1-1|14|TRBV20-1
SASGRLGGLNTEAF
>TRBJ2-1|13|TRBV10-1
ASSETSGTGYEQF
>TRBJ2-7|15|TRBV5-1
ASSSWASGRALSEQY
>TRBJ2-3|11|TRBV9
ASSVELDKTQY
>TRBJ1-2|12|TRBV29-1
SVTFWTANYGYT
>TRBJ2-7|12|TRBV18
ASSQTSGSDEQY
>TRBJ2-2|15|TRBV12-5
ASDRRTGDDNTGELF
>TRBJ2-1|14|TRBV4-3
ASSQDLSGAYNEQF
>TRBJ2-1|13|TRBV10-1
ASSESGGPTHERF
>TRBJ2-5|13|TRBV25-1
ASTTWAGGQETQY
>TRBJ2-3|13|TRBV25-1
ASGLGGRSTDTQY
>TRBJ1-3|13|TRBV28
ASTLAGQGGNTIY